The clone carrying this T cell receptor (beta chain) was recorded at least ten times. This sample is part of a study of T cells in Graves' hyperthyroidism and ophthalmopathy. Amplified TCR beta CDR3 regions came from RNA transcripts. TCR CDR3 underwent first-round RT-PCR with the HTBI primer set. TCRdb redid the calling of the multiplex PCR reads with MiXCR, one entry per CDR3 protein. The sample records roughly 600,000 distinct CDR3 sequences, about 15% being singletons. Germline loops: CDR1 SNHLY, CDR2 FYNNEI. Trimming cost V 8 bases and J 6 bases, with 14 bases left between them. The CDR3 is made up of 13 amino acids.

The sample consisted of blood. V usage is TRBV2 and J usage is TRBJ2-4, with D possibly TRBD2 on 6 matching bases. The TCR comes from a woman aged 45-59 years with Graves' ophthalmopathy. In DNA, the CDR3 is TGTGCCAGCTCCGCGCGACTAGGAAACATTCAGTACTTC. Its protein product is CASSARLGNIQYF.